This is a list of T cell receptor beta chains from one sample in a study of cytomegalovirus exposure and HLA in healthy donors. The repertoire was sequenced with immunoSEQ multiplex PCR; TCRdb's copy has only in-frame clones and lacks some. The sample lists 200,000 to 250,000 clones; about 80% were seen once. Input material: PBMCs. The source of these receptors is a woman aged 35 to 49 in good health and CMV-seropositive. Each CDR3 is given with its conserved first and last residue. A D gene is named only where the DNA matches it firmly. For some rows the clone size is stated as once, few or many, or as a class when expanded; others skip it.

-	TRBV6-1	TRBJ1-2	-	CASPDTYGYTF	TGTGCCAGCCCAGACACTTATGGCTACACCTTC
-	TRBV11-3	TRBJ2-2	-	CASSHRRETGNTGELFF	TGTGCCAGCAGTCATCGGCGGGAGACAGGGAACACCGGGGAGCTGTTTTTT
-	TRBV7-6	TRBJ2-1	-	CASSLDSPRGSNEQFF	TGTGCCAGCAGCTTAGATTCCCCGCGGGGTTCCAATGAGCAGTTCTTC
TRBD1	TRBV18	TRBJ1-1	-	CASSLGGTGTEAFF	TGTGCCAGCTCACTAGGGGGCACGGGCACTGAAGCTTTCTTT
TRBD2	TRBV19	TRBJ2-1	-	CASSMGPSGNEQFF	TGTGCCAGTAGTATGGGTCCTAGCGGCAATGAGCAGTTCTTC
TRBD2	TRBV7-9	TRBJ2-3	-	CAGAGGTSTDTQYF	TGTGCCGGAGCGGGAGGGACTTCAACAGATACGCAGTATTTT
TRBD2	TRBV9	TRBJ2-7	-	CASSGLAGEREQYF	TGTGCCAGCAGCGGACTAGCGGGAGAACGCGAGCAGTACTTC
TRBD2	TRBV4-3	TRBJ2-3	-	CASSQLGLAGGTDTQYF	TGCGCCAGCAGCCAATTGGGACTAGCGGGAGGGACAGATACGCAGTATTTT
-	TRBV7-3	TRBJ2-3	-	CASSLRVGGGTDTQYF	TGTGCCAGCAGCTTACGCGTTGGCGGGGGCACAGATACGCAGTATTTT
-	TRBV6-5	TRBJ1-3	few	CASSTGRNTIYF	TGTGCCAGCAGTACCGGTCGAAACACCATATATTTT
TRBD2	TRBV9	TRBJ2-5	-	CASSGAGGETQYF	TGTGCCAGCAGCGGAGCGGGGGGAGAGACCCAGTACTTC
-	TRBV15	TRBJ1-2	-	CATSGGAGGYTF	TGTGCCACCAGCGGGGGGGCCGGTGGCTACACCTTC
TRBD1	TRBV30	TRBJ1-1	once	CAWSVQGANTEAFF	TGTGCCTGGAGTGTACAGGGGGCGAACACTGAAGCTTTCTTT
TRBD1	TRBV4-1	TRBJ1-2	-	CASRAGTGDRSYGYTF	TGCGCCAGCAGGGCCGGGACAGGCGATCGCAGTTATGGCTACACCTTC
-	TRBV7-9	TRBJ1-1	-	CSSSLDGLPTNTEAFF	TGTTCCAGCAGCTTAGACGGTCTGCCTACCAACACTGAAGCTTTCTTT
-	TRBV30	TRBJ1-1	-	CAGGRLNTEAFF	TGTGCCGGAGGGAGGCTTAACACTGAAGCTTTCTTT
TRBD1	TRBV15	TRBJ2-7	-	CATSRPGTGRYEQYF	TGTGCCACCAGCAGACCTGGGACAGGGCGCTACGAGCAGTACTTC
TRBD2	TRBV2	TRBJ2-7	-	CASRNSGGTYEQYF	TGTGCCAGCAGGAATAGCGGGGGTACCTACGAGCAGTACTTC
TRBD2	TRBV13	TRBJ2-2	-	CASSLATSGAFTGELFF	TGTGCCAGCAGCTTAGCCACTAGCGGGGCGTTCACCGGGGAGCTGTTTTTT
TRBD2	TRBV9	TRBJ2-7	-	CASSVGLAGEVGEQYF	TGTGCCAGCAGCGTCGGACTAGCGGGAGAGGTAGGCGAGCAGTACTTC
TRBD1	TRBV10-3	TRBJ2-2	-	CAIRAGTGNTGELFF	TGTGCCATCAGGGCCGGGACAGGTAACACCGGGGAGCTGTTTTTT
TRBD2	TRBV7-2	TRBJ2-1	-	CASSLTSGGRVEQFF	TGTGCCAGCAGCTTGACTAGCGGGGGGAGGGTTGAGCAGTTCTTC
TRBD1	TRBV2	TRBJ2-7	-	CASSDARQGSTYEQYF	TGTGCCAGCAGTGATGCCCGACAGGGGTCCACCTACGAGCAGTACTTC
-	TRBV6-1	TRBJ1-5	-	CASSEAGYGEPQHF	TGTGCCAGCAGTGAGGCAGGGTACGGTGAGCCCCAGCATTTT
TRBD2	TRBV5-1	TRBJ2-1	-	CASTRRGGGYNEQFF	TGCGCCAGCACCAGACGGGGGGGCGGTTACAATGAGCAGTTCTTC
-	TRBV4-1	TRBJ1-3	-	CASRLEWARTRSGNTIYF	TGCGCCAGCAGACTCGAGTGGGCCAGGACACGCTCTGGAAACACCATATATTTT
TRBD1	TRBV7-9	TRBJ1-2	once	CASSGQGIEGYTF	TGTGCCAGCAGCGGACAGGGTATTGAAGGCTACACCTTC
-	TRBV7-2	TRBJ2-5	-	CASSLGRYQETQYF	TGTGCCAGCAGCTTAGGCAGGTACCAAGAGACCCAGTACTTC
TRBD2	TRBV18	TRBJ2-7	-	CASSPGLARTTNEQYF	TGTGCCAGCTCACCGGGACTAGCTCGAACTACTAACGAGCAGTACTTC
-	TRBV27	TRBJ1-2	-	CASSLGSWRGGYTF	TGTGCCAGCAGTTTAGGTTCCTGGCGGGGTGGCTACACCTTC
-	TRBV5-1	TRBJ2-5	-	CASSLVAGEQETQYF	TGCGCCAGCAGCTTGGTAGCAGGGGAACAAGAGACCCAGTACTTC
-	TRBV12-2	TRBJ2-7	-	CASRRDRATYEQYF	TGTGCAAGTCGCCGGGACAGGGCTACCTACGAGCAGTACTTC
-	TRBV5-4	TRBJ2-6	-	CASSLMDSPERVSGANVLTF	TGTGCCAGCAGCTTGATGGACAGTCCAGAACGGGTCTCTGGGGCCAACGTCCTGACTTTC
-	TRBV5-1	TRBJ1-4	-	CASSEIGGGKLFF	TGCGCCAGCAGCGAAATCGGAGGTGGAAAACTGTTTTTT
TRBD2	TRBV5-4	TRBJ2-1	-	CASSGSRTSGRSNEQFF	TGTGCCAGCAGCGGGTCACGGACTAGCGGGAGAAGTAATGAGCAGTTCTTC
TRBD1	TRBV9	TRBJ2-7	-	CASSFRTGRGEQYF	TGTGCCAGCAGCTTCCGGACAGGGAGAGGCGAGCAGTACTTC
TRBD2	TRBV10-1	TRBJ2-3	-	CASSGLADTDTQYF	TGCGCCAGCAGTGGACTAGCGGACACAGATACGCAGTATTTT